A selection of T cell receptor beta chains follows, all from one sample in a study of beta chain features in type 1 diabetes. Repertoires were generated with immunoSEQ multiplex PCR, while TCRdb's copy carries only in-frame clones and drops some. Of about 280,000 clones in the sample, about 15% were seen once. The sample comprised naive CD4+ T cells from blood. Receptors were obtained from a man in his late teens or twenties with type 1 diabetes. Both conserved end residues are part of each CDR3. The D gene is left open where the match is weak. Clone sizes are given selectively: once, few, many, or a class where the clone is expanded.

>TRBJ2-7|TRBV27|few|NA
CASDRVEQYF
TGTGCCAGCGATCGGGTTGAGCAGTACTTC
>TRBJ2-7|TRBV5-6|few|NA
CASSSPRVRPEQYF
TGTGCCAGCAGCTCACCGAGGGTCCGTCCCGAGCAGTACTTC
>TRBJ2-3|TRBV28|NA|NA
CASGDRAGATDTQYF
TGTGCCAGCGGAGATAGGGCAGGGGCCACAGATACGCAGTATTTT
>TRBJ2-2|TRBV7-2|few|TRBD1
CASSLVWGQGRAGELFF
TGTGCCAGCAGCTTAGTATGGGGACAGGGGAGGGCCGGGGAGCTGTTTTTT
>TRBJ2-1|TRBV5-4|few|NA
CASSPRSGYNEQFF
TGTGCCAGCAGCCCTAGGAGCGGGTACAATGAGCAGTTCTTC
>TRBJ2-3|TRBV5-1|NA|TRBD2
CASSFLAGPADTQYF
TGCGCCAGCAGCTTCCTAGCGGGACCCGCAGATACGCAGTATTTT
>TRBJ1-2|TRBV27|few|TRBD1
CASSLGTGYGYTF
TGTGCCAGCAGTCTGGGGACAGGTTATGGCTACACCTTC
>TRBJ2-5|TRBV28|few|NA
CASSLLQATQYF
TGTGCCAGCAGTTTACTTCAGGCTACCCAGTACTTC
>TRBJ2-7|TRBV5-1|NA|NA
CASSLRAGGREQYF
TGCGCCAGCAGCTTGAGGGCAGGAGGCCGCGAGCAGTACTTC
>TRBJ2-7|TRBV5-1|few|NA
CASSLDSEQYF
TGCGCCAGCAGCCTGGACAGTGAGCAGTACTTC
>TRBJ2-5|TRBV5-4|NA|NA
CASSLTRYQETQYF
TGTGCCAGCAGCTTGACTAGATACCAAGAGACCCAGTACTTC
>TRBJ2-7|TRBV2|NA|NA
CASKYRAEQYF
TGTGCCAGCAAATACAGGGCCGAGCAGTACTTC
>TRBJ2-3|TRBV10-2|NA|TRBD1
CASRGQLRTDTQYF
TGCGCCAGCAGGGGACAGTTACGCACAGATACGCAGTATTTT
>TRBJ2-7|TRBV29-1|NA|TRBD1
CSAYPGQGRNEQYF
TGCAGCGCTTACCCGGGACAGGGGAGGAACGAGCAGTACTTC
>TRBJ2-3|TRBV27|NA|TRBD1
CASSLYGRGRTDTQYF
TGTGCCAGCAGTTTATATGGCAGGGGGCGAACAGATACGCAGTATTTT
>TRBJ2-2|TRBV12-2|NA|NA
CASRLGATTTGELFF
TGTGCAAGTCGCTTAGGGGCGACTACCACCGGGGAGCTGTTTTTT
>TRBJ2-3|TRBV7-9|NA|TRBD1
CASSPGTVYQDTQYF
TGTGCCAGCAGCCCCGGGACAGTTTATCAAGATACGCAGTATTTT
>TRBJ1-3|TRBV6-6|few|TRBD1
CASSYRPGGSGNTIYF
TGTGCCAGCAGTTACCGACCAGGGGGAAGTGGAAACACCATATATTTT
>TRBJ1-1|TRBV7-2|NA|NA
CASSLEGKWTEAFF
TGTGCCAGCAGCTTAGAGGGGAAGTGGACTGAAGCTTTCTTT
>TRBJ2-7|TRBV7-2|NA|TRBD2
CASSPSGGLTRTYEQYF
TGTGCCAGCAGCCCCTCGGGGGGACTAACGAGAACCTACGAGCAGTACTTC